The T cell receptor (beta chain) under discussion was sequenced for a study of T cells in Graves' hyperthyroidism and ophthalmopathy. Study results and limitations: Most thyroid clonotypes that were expanded above 0.001 also turned up in blood.

This clonotype was counted at least ten times. Its antigen is unknown. Each person with ophthalmopathy scored at least 3 on the Clinical Activity Score, reached NOSPECS grade 4 or higher, and had been ill under 3 months. Amplification of TCR beta CDR3 regions was performed using RNA transcripts as template. TCR CDR3 underwent first-round RT-PCR with the HTBI primer set. One entry per CDR3 protein, called by TCRdb with MiXCR from the multiplex PCR reads. The sample lists around 530,000 distinct CDR3 sequences, about a sixth seen once, with roughly 18% in the top ten. Trimming cost V 5 bases and J 10 bases; bases outside gene matches: 14. The CDR3 contains 16 residues. The germline CDR1 and CDR2 sequences are SEHNR and FQNEAQ (reference sequence).

The sequenced sample consisted of blood. The chain uses TRBV7-9 and TRBJ2-1, with 10 bases identical to TRBD2. This clonotype originated in a woman between 18 and 29 years old with Graves' ophthalmopathy. The CDR3, as DNA: TGTGCCAGCAGCCCCCGGTGGACTAGCGGTGATGTAGAGCAGTTCTTC. Translated: CASSPRWTSGDVEQFF.